Ten or more counts support the clone carrying this T cell receptor (beta chain). The antigen remains unidentified. Those with hyperthyroidism were 18 to 65 years old, newly diagnosed, and ill for under 2 months. Patients having uncontrolled infection, another autoimmune disease, pregnancy or lactation were not included. The source of the PBMCs was 8.5 to 10 ml of fresh peripheral blood. This CDR3 has 13 amino acids. V was pared by 2 bases and J by 0 bases, with 2 bases between. Using RNA transcripts as the source, TCR beta CDR3 regions were amplified. A first-round RT-PCR of the TCR CDR3 used the HTBI primer set. TCRdb analysed the multiplex PCR reads with MiXCR anew, one entry per CDR3 protein. Found here are over 650,000 distinct CDR3 sequences, around 15% of them singletons; the top ten hold about 8.4%. The data derive from a study of T cells in Graves' hyperthyroidism and ophthalmopathy. Findings and limits, study-wide: It was a median about 6.5 months before onset that the model predicted ophthalmopathy.

The gene calls are TRBV12-3 or TRBV12-4 and TRBJ1-5, with unresolved D. This sequence was found in a man between 18 and 35 years old with Graves' hyperthyroidism. The sequenced sample was blood. Here the CDR3 DNA reads TGTGCCAGCAGTTTAAATAGCAATCAGCCCCAGCATTTT. Its translation: CASSLNSNQPQHF.